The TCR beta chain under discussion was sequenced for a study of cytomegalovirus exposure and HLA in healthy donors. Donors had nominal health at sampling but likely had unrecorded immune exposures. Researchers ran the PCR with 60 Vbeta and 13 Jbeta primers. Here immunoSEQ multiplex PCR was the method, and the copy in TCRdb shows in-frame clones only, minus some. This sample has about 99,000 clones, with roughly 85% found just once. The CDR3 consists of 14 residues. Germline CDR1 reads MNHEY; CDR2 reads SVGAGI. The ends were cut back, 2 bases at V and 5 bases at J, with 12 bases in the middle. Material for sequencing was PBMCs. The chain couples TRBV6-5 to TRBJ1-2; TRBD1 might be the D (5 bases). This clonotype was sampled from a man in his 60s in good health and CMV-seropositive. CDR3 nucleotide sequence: TGTGCCAGCAGTTACCGGGGGACCTCTTATGGCTACACCTTC. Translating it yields CASSYRGTSYGYTF.